This T cell receptor beta chain emerged from a study of T cells in Graves' hyperthyroidism and ophthalmopathy. Amplified TCR beta CDR3 regions came from RNA transcripts. HTBI primers were employed in a first-round RT-PCR of the TCR CDR3. MiXCR, applied by TCRdb to the multiplex PCR reads, yields one record per CDR3 protein. The data contain 400,000 or so distinct CDR3 sequences, roughly 15% of them seen just once; the ten biggest clones take up roughly 21%. The CDR3 has 14 amino acids. Germline CDR1 MDHEN, CDR2 SYDVKM. After removal of 7 bases from V and 5 bases from J, the junction contained 7 bases not matched to a gene. It was uncontrolled infection, other autoimmune disease, pregnancy or lactation that excluded patients. Diagnoses rested on clinical symptoms, serum thyroxine and TRAb, thyroid ultrasound and orbital computed tomography. This clonotype was recorded many times.

The chain links TRBV28 to TRBJ1-2; 10 bases map to TRBD1. The sequenced material came from blood. This receptor was identified in a woman aged 25-40 years with Graves' ophthalmopathy. This CDR3 reads CASTTGQGDYGYTF. The CDR3 DNA follows: TGTGCCAGCACCACTGGACAGGGGGATTATGGCTACACCTTC.